Detailed here is one TCR beta chain. Its specific antigen is unknown. No base-level quality is on record; no much larger clone is a single base apart. The germline ends are 16 bases apart after V is trimmed by 7 bases and J by 0 bases. The CDR1 and CDR2 encoded by the germline V gene are MDHEN and SYDVKM. The CDR3, from cysteine to phenylalanine, totals 15 residues. Only the CDR3 portion is preserved as DNA: 45 bases, with reading frame beginning at the first base. Libraries came from 5' RACE. This sample was sequenced with an Illumina HiSeq 2500. A second PCR of about 7 to 12 cycles was run with a J-beta primer mix and a sample-barcoded 5' primer. Each TCR beta cDNA molecule received a unique molecular identifier from a template-switch 5' adaptor carrying 12 random nucleotides. Each sample yielded at least 2.5 million CDR3-containing paired-end reads. First-strand cDNA was synthesized from all RNA with the Mint cDNA synthesis kit, primed by a TRBC-specific oligonucleotide. Following uracil-DNA glycosylase treatment, all cDNA underwent a first 18-cycle PCR with the universal primers M1SS and BC2_uni_R. Processing in the source paper ran as follows. For normalization, 1 million high-quality reads, each with a distinct molecular identifier, were randomly selected from each sample. Instead of being binned into consensus sequences, reads with shared molecular identifiers were discarded. CDR3 identification, clonotype clustering and error correction used MiTCR with a Q25 quality threshold and the strictest error-elimination algorithm. A nonparametric unseen species model using Euler transformation provided a lower-bound estimate of total TCR beta diversity. The public reads were reprocessed in TCRdb via fastp at Q25 and MiXCR, keeping in-frame beta chains. For every CDR3 protein sequence, its rows merge into one entry that carries the most common genes and DNA. The V and J calls here are based on TCRdb, not the publication. The sample records 910,000 or so distinct CDR3 sequences, roughly 51% of which are singletons. The ten largest clonotypes hold 20% to 25% of the sample.

These data come from a study of blood T cells in healthy people across ages (dated by TCRdb to the mid-2010s). Concerning the study at large: In model experiments, roughly one uniquely barcoded TCR beta cDNA molecule per two T cells was captured by template switching. Age-related changes in TCR beta repertoire diversity were measured in the study by deep sequencing normalized with unique cDNA molecular identifiers. Donors were grouped into four age groups: young (average roughly 17 years), middle-aged (roughly 38), aged (around 60) and long-lived (approximately 78). Donors of different ages were randomly distributed across sequencing lanes to avoid experimental bias. Using the same blood draw, the study looked at two additional independent replicas of 1 million unique cDNA reads for two donors, one aged 18 to 30 and the other aged 80 or older.

Findings and caveats that apply to the study as a whole: The long-lived group showed more naive CD4+ T cells, fewer expanded clones and increased TCR diversity than the aged group, suggesting age selection. As age increased, observed TCR beta diversity per million T cells dropped in a roughly linear way, and a significant reduction was already evident by age about 36. Estimates of total diversity based on one million sequenced T cells were regarded as lower bounds and as underestimates. Because profiling used bulk unsorted PBMCs, naive and antigen-experienced compartments could not be compared conclusively. Donor CMV infection status was unknown, potentially confounding age-related changes in expanded clonotypes. The percentage of naive T cells measured by flow cytometry correlated strongly with observed TCR beta diversity.

Systemically healthy Caucasian individuals from Russia, approximately 39 in total and aged roughly 6 to 100 years, were included as donors. Each donor gave approximately 9.4 milliliters of peripheral blood, drawn into EDTA-treated Vacutainer tubes. Ficoll-Paque density-gradient centrifugation was used to isolate PBMCs, with at least 7 million per sample. Total RNA, at least 6 micrograms per sample, was extracted from PBMCs with Trizol reagent. The percentages of naive CD45RAhigh/CD27high T cells were determined by flow cytometry on a PBMC aliquot from every donor. Rearrangement joined TRBV28 to TRBJ2-7; the D assignment is uncertain and may be TRBD1 or TRBD2, with 7 bases supporting each. Specimen: blood. The receptor's source is a woman aged 60 to 75 in good health. The CDR3 protein sequence reads: CASTGGRTGSYEQYF. The DNA sequence reads TGTGCCAGCACCGGGGGGAGGACAGGCTCCTACGAGCAGTACTTC.